This T cell receptor beta chain emerged from a study of blood T cell repertoires in COVID-19. Study as a whole: COVID-19 samples collected from the United States, Italy and Spain covered acute and convalescent phases.

The germline CDR1 and CDR2 sequences are MRHNA and SNTAGT. V was clipped by 6 bases and J by 2 bases, with 12 bases between them. CDR3 size: 14 residues. Clones were read by immunoSEQ multiplex PCR, and TCRdb kept only the in-frame ones, dropping some. This table has more than 80,000 clones, about four fifths appearing once. Sequencing was done on a sample of peripheral blood. The J gene is TRBJ2-3, the V gene TRBV6-4; D gene ambiguous. The sequence derives from a woman aged 65 to 85 with acute or convalescent COVID-19. The CDR3 loop reads CASRPTPTTDTQYF. For the CDR3, the DNA is TGTGCCAGCAGACCCACCCCTACCACAGATACGCAGTATTTT.